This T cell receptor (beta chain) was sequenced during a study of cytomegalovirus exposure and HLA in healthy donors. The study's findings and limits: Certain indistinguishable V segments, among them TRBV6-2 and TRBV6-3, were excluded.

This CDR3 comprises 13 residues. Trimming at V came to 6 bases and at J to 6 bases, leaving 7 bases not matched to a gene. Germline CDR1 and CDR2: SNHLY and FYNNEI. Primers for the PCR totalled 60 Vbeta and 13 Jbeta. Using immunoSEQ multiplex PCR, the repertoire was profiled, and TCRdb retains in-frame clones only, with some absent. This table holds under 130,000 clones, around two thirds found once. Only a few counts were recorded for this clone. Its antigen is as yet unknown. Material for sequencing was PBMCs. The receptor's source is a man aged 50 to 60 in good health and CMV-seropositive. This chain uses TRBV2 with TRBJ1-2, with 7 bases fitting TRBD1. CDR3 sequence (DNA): TGTGCCAGCAGCCAGGGGGGACTGGATGGCTACACCTTC. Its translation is CASSQGGLDGYTF.